These T cell receptor beta chains were read from a single sample in a study of CD8+CD57+ T cells in acquired aplastic anemia. Using its own MiXCR run on the reads, TCRdb lists one record per CDR3 protein. The repertoire holds about 270,000 distinct CDR3 sequences, roughly half seen once, with less than 9.5% in the top ten. The sample was sorted CD4+, CD8+, or CD8+CD57+ T cells (not recorded which) from PBMCs. The receptors here all came from a human donor with severe aplastic anemia or a healthy control (not recorded which). CDR3s include the opening cysteine and the closing phenylalanine or tryptophan. Each record gives: D gene, clone size, CDR3 length, V gene, J gene, CDR3 protein, CDR3 DNA. A D gene is named only where the DNA matches it firmly. The size field is filled for only some rows; it gives once, few, many or a size class.

NA	many	17	TRBV12-3/TRBV12-4	TRBJ2-3	CASSPKVRLLGTDTQYF	TGTGCCAGCAGTCCAAAGGTTCGTCTACTCGGCACAGATACGCAGTATTTT
NA	NA	15	TRBV7-2	TRBJ1-2	CASSSSLDGYYGYTF	TGTGCCAGCAGCTCCTCGCTCGACGGATACTATGGCTACACCTTC
TRBD1	few	16	TRBV10-1	TRBJ2-3	CASTLTGEGSTDTQYF	TGCGCCAGCACACTGACAGGGGAAGGGAGCACAGATACGCAGTATTTT
NA	NA	13	TRBV7-7	TRBJ2-5	CASSPGGSETQYF	TGTGCTAGCAGCCCGGGGGGCTCAGAGACCCAGTACTTC
TRBD1	NA	15	TRBV7-2	TRBJ2-7	CASSSPGQASYEQDF	TGTGCCAGCAGCTCTCCGGGACAGGCCTCCTACGAGCAGGACTTC
NA	NA	18	TRBV19	TRBJ1-2	CASSPPLYRVRDNYGYTF	TGTGCCAGTAGTCCCCCGTTGTACAGGGTTAGAGATAACTATGGCTACACCTTC
NA	few	13	TRBV20-1	TRBJ1-2	CSARGVSSYGYTF	TGCAGTGCTAGAGGGGTCTCCAGCTATGGCTACACCTTC
TRBD1	NA	17	TRBV25-1	TRBJ2-2	CASSPLGTGWNTGELFF	TGTGCCAGCAGTCCCCTGGGGACAGGGTGGAACACCGGGGAGCTGTTTTTT
TRBD1	many	16	TRBV2	TRBJ1-1	CASSGSLGQGITEAFF	TGTGCCAGCAGTGGGTCGCTAGGACAGGGAATCACTGAAGCTTTCTTT
TRBD2	NA	13	TRBV2	TRBJ2-1	CASSVGAGGQQFF	TGTGCCAGCAGTGTGGGAGCGGGGGGCCAACAGTTCTTC
NA	few	15	TRBV7-8	TRBJ2-1	CASSATASSYNEQFF	TGTGCCAGCAGCGCGACAGCGAGCTCCTACAATGAGCAGTTCTTC
NA	NA	13	TRBV15	TRBJ2-3	CATSRDVGDTQYF	TGTGCCACCAGCAGAGATGTGGGAGATACGCAGTATTTT
NA	NA	14	TRBV6-5	TRBJ2-5	CASSYNAGEETQYF	TGTGCCAGCAGTTATAATGCAGGGGAGGAGACCCAGTACTTC
TRBD2	NA	15	TRBV12-3/TRBV12-4	TRBJ2-1	CASSLSGVGLIEQFF	TGTGCCAGCAGTTTGAGCGGGGTCGGTTTAATTGAGCAGTTCTTC
NA	many	14	TRBV7-2	TRBJ2-3	CASSPPPSTDTQYF	TGTGCCAGCAGCCCCCCCCCATCGACAGATACGCAGTATTTT
NA	NA	16	TRBV7-8	TRBJ2-1	CASRSLTGMPYNEQFF	TGTGCCAGCAGGTCCCTCACAGGGATGCCTTACAATGAGCAGTTCTTC
TRBD1	NA	15	TRBV19	TRBJ2-5	CASSGLDRGLETQYF	TGTGCCAGTAGTGGCTTGGACAGGGGGCTAGAGACCCAGTACTTC
NA	many	15	TRBV19	TRBJ2-6	CASSKDGAGANVLTF	TGTGCCAGTAGTAAGGACGGGGCTGGGGCCAACGTCCTGACTTTC
TRBD2	NA	15	TRBV10-3	TRBJ2-3	CAISQLAENTDTQYF	TGTGCCATCAGCCAACTAGCGGAGAACACAGATACGCAGTATTTT
NA	NA	12	TRBV20-1	TRBJ2-2	CSVQANTGELFF	TGCAGTGTTCAGGCTAACACCGGGGAGCTGTTTTTT
NA	many	13	TRBV4-2	TRBJ2-2	CASSQGRAGELFF	TGTGCCAGCAGCCAAGGACGAGCCGGGGAGCTGTTTTTT
NA	few	15	TRBV19	TRBJ2-5	CASSIGGGGGETQYF	TGTGCCAGTAGTATAGGTGGCGGGGGCGGGGAGACCCAGTACTTC